This is a list of T cell receptor beta chains from one sample in a study of blood T cell repertoires in COVID-19. The table came from immunoSEQ multiplex PCR; TCRdb's copy has only in-frame clones and leaves some out. The sample yields 25,000 to 30,000 clones, 89% seen once. The material sequenced was peripheral blood. The receptors shown here come from a human donor in a cohort sampled during active COVID-19. Both conserved end residues are trimmed from each CDR3.

>TRBV6-6|TRBJ1-5
ASSYTASNQPQH
>TRBV29-1|TRBJ2-7
SVGDNYEQY
>TRBV5-4|TRBJ2-7
ASSLVERDEQY
>TRBV5-4|TRBJ1-2
ASSDKGVLGYGYT
>TRBV5-1|TRBJ2-7
ASTLDRGTSEQY
>TRBV5-1|TRBJ1-1
ASSALQGRNTEAF
>TRBV7-3|TRBJ2-5
ASRDAGTSGSTLY
>TRBV28|TRBJ1-4
ASRLGGGYNEKLF
>TRBV6-5|TRBJ2-3
ASSFGLAADTQY
>TRBV14|TRBJ1-6
ASSQMFGVVSPLH
>TRBV6-2/TRBV6-3|TRBJ2-1
ASSYLNEQF
>TRBV4-1|TRBJ1-2
ASTQLPGTTYNYGYT
>TRBV27|TRBJ2-1
ASTLSAGDFYNEQF
>TRBV7-9|TRBJ1-1
ASSYRQGSTEAF
>TRBV5-4|TRBJ1-2
ASSPRLENYGYT
>TRBV5-5|TRBJ1-5
ASSFGTADQPQH
>TRBV15|TRBJ2-3
ATSSGRTSGLDTQY
>TRBV7-2|TRBJ1-2
ASSLPGQGYLHGYT
>TRBV6-1|TRBJ1-5
ASSEISRNQPQH
>TRBV10-3|TRBJ2-3
AIRRGGEVTDTQY
>TRBV7-2|TRBJ1-2
ASSLGRNYGYT
>TRBV6-5|TRBJ2-1
ASSRDRGVNEQF
>TRBV6-5|TRBJ1-6
ASNAGGNADSPLH
>TRBV3-1/TRBV3-2|TRBJ1-6
ASRNDRLNSPLH
>TRBV19|TRBJ2-5
ASRVRALQETQY
>TRBV11-2|TRBJ2-7
ASSLMLAGSYEQY
>TRBV2|TRBJ2-7
ASSDQGATYEQY
>TRBV7-8|TRBJ2-2
ASSLGTSGGARELF
>TRBV30|TRBJ1-5
AWAPGLGNQPQH
>TRBV5-1|TRBJ2-5
ASSLGTSGGQETQY
>TRBV2|TRBJ2-7
ASSPTYEQY
>TRBV10-3|TRBJ2-7
AISDTGGPPNAQY
>TRBV3-1/TRBV3-2|TRBJ1-6
ASSLTGDNSPLH
>TRBV5-1|TRBJ2-7
ASSPLPGFYEQY
>TRBV7-3|TRBJ2-2
ASSSGRDGELF
>TRBV7-8|TRBJ1-2
ASSLGGTGSGYT
>TRBV11-2|TRBJ1-3
ASSLDVYRVFGNTIY
>TRBV24-1|TRBJ1-5
ATSGTGGPDQPQH
>TRBV12-5|TRBJ2-7
ASGSPGGRGVSYEQY
>TRBV3-1/TRBV3-2|TRBJ1-1
ASSQLQAAEAF
>TRBV3-1/TRBV3-2|TRBJ1-1
ASSLTGGASEAF
>TRBV29-1|TRBJ2-2
SVEQGPGELF
>TRBV6-2/TRBV6-3|TRBJ1-2
ASSYDKTSNYGYT
>TRBV20-1|TRBJ2-5
SASRGQETQY
>TRBV2|TRBJ1-5
ASSTMTGEHRPQH
>TRBV19|TRBJ2-1
ASSIDRGAGGDEQF
>TRBV19|TRBJ1-3
ASSEQGHGNTIY